Following are 19 T cell receptor beta chains from one sample sequenced in a study of cytomegalovirus exposure and HLA in healthy donors. 13 Jbeta primers and 60 Vbeta primers were used for the PCR. The protocol was immunoSEQ multiplex PCR, while the TCRdb copy is restricted to in-frame clones and leaves out a portion. Here the sample spans around 130,000 clones, about three quarters being singletons. Sequencing used PBMCs. These TCRs come from a woman in her forties in good health and CMV-seronegative.

The chain carries TRBV7-9 and TRBJ2-7; TRBD2 aligns across 8 bases. The germline V gene encodes CDR1 SEHNR and CDR2 FQNEAQ (reference sequence). Trimming took 2 bases from V and 0 from J; bases not matched to a gene: 3. The CDR3 consists of 15 residues. The chain's CDR3 is CASSLLSGSSYEQYF. CDR3 coding DNA: TGTGCCAGCAGCTTACTCAGCGGGAGCTCCTACGAGCAGTACTTC.

As regards this clone: Since the CDR3 does not end with the conserved phenylalanine or tryptophan, this likely comes from a read error. Because the CDR3's place on the DNA is in doubt, the DNA is left out and the CDR3 is given as listed by TCRdb. The rearrangement joins TRBV6-6 to TRBJ1-5; the table's D call of TRBD1 was not tested on the DNA. 12 amino acids form the CDR3, both terminal residues included. Looked up from germline, CDR1 is MNHNY and CDR2 is SVGAGI (reference sequence). The CDR3 reads CASSYDVRLIIY.

This clone was seen just once. The chain's CDR3 is CASRFTGQETQYF. The CDR3, as DNA: TGTGCCAGCAGGTTTACAGGGCAAGAGACCCAGTACTTC. The gene calls are TRBV6-1 and TRBJ2-5, with D perhaps matching TRBD1 (6 bases). Germline V gene data show CDR1 as MNHNS and CDR2 as SASEGT. The CDR3 contains 13 residues. V was shortened by 6 bases and J by 2 bases, with 10 bases between the two germline ends.

The chain recombines TRBV4-2 with TRBJ1-1; D ambiguous. Between the trimmed V and J ends, which lost 4 bases and 0 bases, there was a span of 6 bases. Germline V CDR1 and CDR2: LGHNA, YNFKEQ. The CDR3 runs to 13 residues. As DNA, the CDR3 is TGTGCCAGCAGCCCCTCCTTGAACACTGAAGCTTTCTTT. It is translated as CASSPSLNTEAFF.

This chain joins TRBV6-6 and TRBJ1-3; 7 bases map to TRBD1. The CDR3 totals 14 residues. V was pared by 6 bases and J by 0 bases, with 2 bases of the junction left unmatched. CDR1 is MNHNY and CDR2 is SVGAGI in the germline V gene (reference sequence). The CDR3 reads CASRGTVSGNTIYF. The CDR3 bases are TGTGCCAGCAGGGGGACAGTCTCTGGAAACACCATATATTTT.

This clone was seen just once. This rearrangement joins TRBV7-2 to TRBJ2-7; 15 nucleotides line up with TRBD2. The CDR3 loop spans 18 amino acids. Trimming removed 5 bases from V and 2 bases from J; junction bases left unmatched: 10. Germline V gene lookup returns CDR1 SGHTA and CDR2 FQGNSA. Here the CDR3 reads CASSLRTSGGADTYEQYF. CDR3 DNA sequence: TGTGCCAGCAGCCTACGGACTAGCGGGGGGGCTGATACCTACGAGCAGTACTTC.

This chain joins TRBV23-1 and TRBJ2-7, with D perhaps TRBD1 (6 bases). TRBV23-1 is an ORF for which the function is uncertain. Trimming shortened V by 4 bases and J by 4 bases, and 14 bases separated the two germline ends. This CDR3 has 14 amino acids. CDR3 bases: TGCGCCAGCAGTCGGGGCAGGGGTGCTTACGAGCAGTACTTC. It yields the protein CASSRGRGAYEQYF.

CDR3 in amino acids: CASSLTGFATNEKLFF. The CDR3 DNA reads as TGTGCCAGCAGTTTAACAGGGTTTGCAACTAATGAAAAACTGTTTTTT. The chain carries TRBV28 and TRBJ1-4; tentatively, D is TRBD1 (6 bases). The ends were cut back, 2 bases at V and 0 bases at J, with 10 bases in the middle. CDR1 is MDHEN, CDR2 SYDVKM, per germline. The CDR3 is made up of 16 amino acids.

On this clone: This specimen includes other DNA sequences encoding the same CDR3. The chain links TRBV11-3 to TRBJ1-4; D may be TRBD1 (5 bases). Germline V CDR1 and CDR2: SGHNT, YENEEA. The V gene lost 8 bases and the J gene lost 7 bases, with 17 bases spanning the gap. The CDR3 has 14 amino acids. The CDR3 region is CASPKMGRGEKLFF. The CDR3 DNA reads TGTGCCAGCCCCAAGATGGGGAGGGGTGAAAAACTGTTTTTT.

This clone appeared a single time. J is TRBJ2-7 and V is TRBV27, with a possible D match to TRBD2 (7 bases). The CDR3 length is 19 residues. Trimming left V 6 bases short and J 4 bases short, with 31 bases between. The germline V gene encodes CDR1 MNHEY and CDR2 SMNVEV (reference sequence). In DNA form, the CDR3 reads TGTGCCAGCAGACCCCAGTCGGGGGGCGTTAAGCCCCTGGGGTACGAGCAGTACTTC. It translates to CASRPQSGGVKPLGYEQYF.

This sequence joins TRBV9 and TRBJ2-2; D is perhaps TRBD1 (8 bases). The germline V gene has CDR1 SGDLS and CDR2 YYNGEE. Trimming removed 0 bases at V and 6 bases at J, with 18 bases between. This CDR3 region has 17 residues. The CDR3 DNA follows: TGTGCCAGCAGCGTAGGGGGAGGGCAGGGGGCTGCCGGGGAGCTGTTTTTT. This encodes CASSVGGGQGAAGELFF.

On this clone: Germline is not matched at one junction end, which may reflect a read error. J is TRBJ1-3 and V is TRBV18, with D hard to call. Germline CDR1 KGHSH, CDR2 LQKENI. CDR3 length: 14 amino acids. CDR3 nucleotides: TGTGCCAGCTCAACACCGAGCTCTGGAAACACCATATATTTT. It translates to CASSTPSSGNTIYF.

The rearrangement uses TRBV9 and TRBJ2-3, with a possible D match to TRBD2 (6 bases). This CDR3 is built from 16 residues. Trimming shortened V by 4 bases and J by 8 bases, and 23 bases separated the two germline ends. Germline CDR1 SGDLS, CDR2 YYNGEE. CDR3 sequence (DNA): TGTGCCAGCAGCAACCTCCAGGGTTTGGACGGGGGTACGCAGTATTTT. Its translation is CASSNLQGLDGGTQYF.

Many counts were recorded for this clone. This chain uses TRBV11-1 with TRBJ1-1; 7 bases fit TRBD1. The CDR3 covers 13 residues. V was clipped by 5 bases and J by 6 bases; unmatched bases: 6. Germline V gives CDR1 SGHAT, CDR2 FQDESV (reference sequence). The CDR3 region is CASSITGVPEAFF. The CDR3 DNA sequence: TGTGCCAGCAGCATTACAGGGGTCCCTGAAGCTTTCTTT.

This clone was recorded only once. The chain links TRBV27 to TRBJ2-1; TRBD2 matches 11 bases. V lost 5 bases and J lost 4; bases outside the gene matches: 4. Germline V gene lookup returns CDR1 MNHEY and CDR2 SMNVEV (reference sequence). The CDR3 runs to 15 residues. The CDR3 bases are TGTGCCAGCAGTGAAGGGACTAGCGGATACAATGAGCAGTTCTTC. Residues: CASSEGTSGYNEQFF.

The CDR3 DNA sequence: TGTGCCAGCACCGTGGGGGGTAGCGGCATAGCCAAAAACATTCAGTACTTC. Translating it yields CASTVGGSGIAKNIQYF. The chain employs TRBV11-2 and TRBJ2-4; tentative D call: TRBD2 (6 bases). Germline loops: CDR1 SGHAT, CDR2 FQNNGV. The CDR3 has 17 residues. Trimming took off 7 bases at V and 0 bases at J, with 19 bases between the two ends.

The chain couples TRBV18 to TRBJ1-5, with D possibly matching TRBD1 (5 bases). CDR1 and CDR2 from the germline V gene are KGHSH and LQKENI. The CDR3 extends over 14 amino acids. Trimming stripped 3 bases from V and 4 bases from J, with 10 bases between. The CDR3 here is CASSPRRENQPQHF. The DNA of the CDR3 is TGTGCCAGCTCACCGCGCAGGGAAAATCAGCCCCAGCATTTT. The entire variable domain, with the rest obtained from reference TRBV18 and TRBJ1-5, is as follows: NAGVMQNPRHLVRRRGQEARLRCSPMKGHSHVYWYRQLPEEGLKFMVYLQKENIIDESGMPKERFSAEFPKEGPSILRIQQVVRGDSAAYFCASSPRRENQPQHFGDGTRLSIL.

The chain has TRBV15 and TRBJ2-7, with TRBD2 matching 7 bases. Germline V gene data show CDR1 as LNHNV and CDR2 as YYDKDF (reference sequence). Trimming removed 1 base from V and 2 bases from J; junction bases left unmatched: 11. The CDR3 covers 17 residues. Here the CDR3 reads CATSRAGSGKGAYEQYF. The CDR3 DNA reads TGTGCCACCAGCAGAGCGGGAAGCGGGAAAGGGGCCTACGAGCAGTACTTC.

This clone has just a few counts. J is TRBJ2-1 and V is TRBV7-9, with D maybe TRBD2 (6 bases). This CDR3 has 17 residues. Trimming removed 2 bases at V and 6 bases at J, with 20 bases between. Germline CDR1 SEHNR, CDR2 FQNEAQ (reference sequence). Here the CDR3 reads CASSLTPRPATSNEQFF. The DNA of the CDR3 is TGTGCCAGCAGCTTAACCCCTAGGCCCGCGACTAGCAATGAGCAGTTCTTC. Filled out from reference TRBV7-9 and TRBJ2-1, the complete variable domain reads DTGVSQNPRHKITKRGQNVTFRCDPISEHNRLYWYRQTLGQGPEFLTYFQNEAQLEKSRLLSDRFSAERPKGSFSTLEIQRTEQGDSAMYLCASSLTPRPATSNEQFFGPGTRLTVL.